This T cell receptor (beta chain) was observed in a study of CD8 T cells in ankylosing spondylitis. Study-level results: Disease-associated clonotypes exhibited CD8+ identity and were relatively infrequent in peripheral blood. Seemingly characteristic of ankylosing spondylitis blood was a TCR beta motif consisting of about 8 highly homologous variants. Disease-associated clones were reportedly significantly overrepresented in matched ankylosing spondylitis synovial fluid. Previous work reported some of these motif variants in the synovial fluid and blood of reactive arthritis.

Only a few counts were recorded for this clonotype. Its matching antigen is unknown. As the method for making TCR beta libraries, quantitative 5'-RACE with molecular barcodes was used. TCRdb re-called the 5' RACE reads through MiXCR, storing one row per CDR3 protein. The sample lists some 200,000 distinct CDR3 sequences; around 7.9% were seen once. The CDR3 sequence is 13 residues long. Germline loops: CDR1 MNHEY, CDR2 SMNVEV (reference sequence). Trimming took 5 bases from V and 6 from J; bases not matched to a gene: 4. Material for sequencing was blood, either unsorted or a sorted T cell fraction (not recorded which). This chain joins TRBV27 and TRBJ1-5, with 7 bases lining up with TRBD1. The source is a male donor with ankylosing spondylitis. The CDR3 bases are TGTGCCAGCAGTGCCAGGGGGGTTCAGCCCCAGCATTTT. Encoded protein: CASSARGVQPQHF.